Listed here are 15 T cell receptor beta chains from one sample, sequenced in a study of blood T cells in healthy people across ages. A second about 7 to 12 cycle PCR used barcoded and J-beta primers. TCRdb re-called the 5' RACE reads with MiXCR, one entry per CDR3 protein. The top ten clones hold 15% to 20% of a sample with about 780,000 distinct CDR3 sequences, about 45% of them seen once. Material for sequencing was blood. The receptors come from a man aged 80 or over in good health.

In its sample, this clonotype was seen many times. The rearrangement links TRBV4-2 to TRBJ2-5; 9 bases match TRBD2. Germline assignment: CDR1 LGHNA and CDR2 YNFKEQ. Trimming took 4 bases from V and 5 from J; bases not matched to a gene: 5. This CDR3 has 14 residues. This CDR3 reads CASSPAGGLETQYF. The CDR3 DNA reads TGTGCCAGCAGCCCGGCGGGAGGGTTGGAGACCCAGTACTTC.

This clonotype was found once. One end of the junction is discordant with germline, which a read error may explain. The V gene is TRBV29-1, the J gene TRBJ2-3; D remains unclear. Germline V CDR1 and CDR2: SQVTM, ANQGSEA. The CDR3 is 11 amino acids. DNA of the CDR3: TGCAGCGTTGCGGACGCAGATACGCAGTGTTTT. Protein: CSVADADTQCF.

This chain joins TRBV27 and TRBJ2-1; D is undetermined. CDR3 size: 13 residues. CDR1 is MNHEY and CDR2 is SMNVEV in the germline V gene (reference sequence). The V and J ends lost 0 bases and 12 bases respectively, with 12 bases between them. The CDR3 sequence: CASSLSTVSRQFF. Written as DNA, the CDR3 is TGTGCCAGCAGTTTATCCACGGTTTCGAGGCAGTTCTTC.

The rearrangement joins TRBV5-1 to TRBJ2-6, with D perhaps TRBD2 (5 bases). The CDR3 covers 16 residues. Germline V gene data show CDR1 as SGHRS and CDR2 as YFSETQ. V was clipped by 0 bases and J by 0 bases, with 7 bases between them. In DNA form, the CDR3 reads TGCGCCAGCAGCTTGGGGGAGCACTCTGGGGCCAACGTCCTGACTTTC. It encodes CASSLGEHSGANVLTF.

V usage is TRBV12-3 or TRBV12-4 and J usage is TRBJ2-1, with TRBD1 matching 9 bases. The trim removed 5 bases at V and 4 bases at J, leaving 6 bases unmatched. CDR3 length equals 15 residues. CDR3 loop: CASSARDRVYNEQFF. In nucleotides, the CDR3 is TGTGCCAGCAGTGCCCGGGACAGGGTTTACAATGAGCAGTTCTTC.

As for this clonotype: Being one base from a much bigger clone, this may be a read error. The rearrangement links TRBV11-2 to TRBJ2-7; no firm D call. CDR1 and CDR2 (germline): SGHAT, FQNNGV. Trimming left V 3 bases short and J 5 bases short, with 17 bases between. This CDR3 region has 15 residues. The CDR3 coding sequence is TGTGCCAGCAGCTTCCAATCCGTCGGCCCCCACGAGCAGTACTTC. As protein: CASSFQSVGPHEQYF.

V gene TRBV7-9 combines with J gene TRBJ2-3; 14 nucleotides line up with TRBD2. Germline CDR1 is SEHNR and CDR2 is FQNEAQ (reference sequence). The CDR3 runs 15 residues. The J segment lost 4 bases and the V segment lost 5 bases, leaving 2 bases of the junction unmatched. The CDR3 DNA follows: TGTGCCAGCAGCGTGGGACTAGCGGGAGCAGATACGCAGTATTTT. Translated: CASSVGLAGADTQYF.

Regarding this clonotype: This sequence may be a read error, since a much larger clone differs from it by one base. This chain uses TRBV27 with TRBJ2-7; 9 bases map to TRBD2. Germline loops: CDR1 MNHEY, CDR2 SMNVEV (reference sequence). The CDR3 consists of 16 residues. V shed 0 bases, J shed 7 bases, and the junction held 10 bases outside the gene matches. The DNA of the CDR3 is TGTGCCAGCAGTTTATCGGGCGGGAGGGCTGGCAATGAGCAGTACTTC. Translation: CASSLSGGRAGNEQYF.

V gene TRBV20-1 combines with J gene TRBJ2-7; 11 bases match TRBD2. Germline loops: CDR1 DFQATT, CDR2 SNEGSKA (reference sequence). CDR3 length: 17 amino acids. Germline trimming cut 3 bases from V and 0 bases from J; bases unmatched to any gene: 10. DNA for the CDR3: TGCAGTGCTAGGAAGACTAGCGGGATGATAACCTCCTACGAGCAGTACTTC. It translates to CSARKTSGMITSYEQYF.

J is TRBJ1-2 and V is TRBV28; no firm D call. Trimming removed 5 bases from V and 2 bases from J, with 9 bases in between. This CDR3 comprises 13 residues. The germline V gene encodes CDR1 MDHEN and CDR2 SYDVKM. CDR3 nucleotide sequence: TGTGCCAGCAGTGTCGAACAGAACTATGGCTACACCTTC. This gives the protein CASSVEQNYGYTF.

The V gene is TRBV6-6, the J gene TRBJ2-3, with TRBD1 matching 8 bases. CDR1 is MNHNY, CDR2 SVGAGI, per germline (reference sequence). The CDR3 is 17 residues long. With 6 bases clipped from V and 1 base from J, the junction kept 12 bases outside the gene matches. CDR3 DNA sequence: TGTGCCAGCAGACCACAATCCGGGACAGGACGCACAGATACGCAGTATTTT. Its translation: CASRPQSGTGRTDTQYF.

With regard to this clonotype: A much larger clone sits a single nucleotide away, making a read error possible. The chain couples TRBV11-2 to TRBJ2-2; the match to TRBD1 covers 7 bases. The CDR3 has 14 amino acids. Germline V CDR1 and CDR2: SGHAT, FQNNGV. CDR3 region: CAGSFQGDTGELFF. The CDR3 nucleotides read TGTGCCGGCAGCTTTCAGGGGGACACCGGGGAGCTGTTTTTT.

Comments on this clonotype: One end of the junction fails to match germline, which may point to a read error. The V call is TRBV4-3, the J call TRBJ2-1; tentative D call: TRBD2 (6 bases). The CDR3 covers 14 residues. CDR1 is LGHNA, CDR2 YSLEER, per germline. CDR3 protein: CVSSRRDGNNEQFF. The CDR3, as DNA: TGCGTCAGCAGTCGGCGGGACGGTAACAATGAGCAGTTCTTC.

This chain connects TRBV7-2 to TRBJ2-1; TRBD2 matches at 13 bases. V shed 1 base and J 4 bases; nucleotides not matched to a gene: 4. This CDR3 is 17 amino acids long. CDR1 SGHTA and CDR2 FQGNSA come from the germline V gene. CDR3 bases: TGTGCCAGCAGCTTAGGGGGACTAGCGGGGATATACAATGAGCAGTTCTTC. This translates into CASSLGGLAGIYNEQFF.

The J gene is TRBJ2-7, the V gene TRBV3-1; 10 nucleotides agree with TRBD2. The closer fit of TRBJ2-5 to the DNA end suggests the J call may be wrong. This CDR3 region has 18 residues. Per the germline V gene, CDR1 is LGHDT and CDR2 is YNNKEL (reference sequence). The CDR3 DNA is TGTGCCAGCAGCCAAGATCTAGCGGGAGTAAGGAGGGGAGAGACCCAGTACTTC. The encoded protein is CASSQDLAGVRRGETQYF.